This paragraph covers one T cell receptor beta chain sequence. Germline loops: CDR1 MGHDK, CDR2 SYGVNS. CDR3 size: 18 residues. Trimming removed 5 bases from V and 3 bases from J; junction bases left unmatched: 18. RNA transcripts were the template, and TCR beta CDR3 regions were amplified from them. HTBI primers were used in a first-round RT-PCR, which preceded a second-round multiplex PCR. MiXCR, run by TCRdb on the multiplex PCR reads, gives a single entry per CDR3 protein. The sample shows about 400,000 distinct CDR3 sequences, around 20% of them seen only once. This sample stems from a study of Graves' ophthalmopathy and Graves' hyperthyroidism.

Source material: peripheral blood. The sequence derives from a woman aged 18-29 years with Graves' ophthalmopathy. The rearrangement joins TRBV25-1 to TRBJ2-7; TRBD1 aligns across 8 bases. The DNA for the CDR3 is TGTGCCAGCAGTTCCCAGGGGGGACAGGCTAAGGGACGCTACGAGCAGTACTTC. It yields the protein CASSSQGGQAKGRYEQYF.